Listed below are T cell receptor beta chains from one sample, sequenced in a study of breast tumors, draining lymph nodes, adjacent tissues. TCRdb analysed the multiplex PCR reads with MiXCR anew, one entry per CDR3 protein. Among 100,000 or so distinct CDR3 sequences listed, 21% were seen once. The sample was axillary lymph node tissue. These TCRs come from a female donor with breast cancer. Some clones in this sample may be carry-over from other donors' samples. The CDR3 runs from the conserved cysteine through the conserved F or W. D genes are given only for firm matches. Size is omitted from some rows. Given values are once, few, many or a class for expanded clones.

CDR3: CASSQEASGVLTDTQYF
DNA: TGCGCCAGCAGCCAAGAGGCTAGCGGGGTATTAACAGATACGCAGTATTTT
D: TRBD2
J: TRBJ2-3
size: -
V: TRBV4-1

CDR3: CASRLPGQGIVQPQHF
DNA: TGTGCCAGCAGACTCCCCGGACAGGGTATCGTTCAGCCCCAGCATTTT
D: TRBD1
J: TRBJ1-5
size: few
V: TRBV6-1

CDR3: CASSPRTGVRQPQHF
DNA: TGTGCCAGCAGCCCAAGGACAGGGGTGCGGCAGCCCCAGCATTTT
D: TRBD1
J: TRBJ1-5
size: many
V: TRBV7-3

CDR3: CASSSGDSPYEQYF
DNA: TGTGCCAGCAGTTCCGGGGACAGCCCCTACGAGCAGTACTTC
D: TRBD1
J: TRBJ2-7
size: many
V: TRBV6-2/TRBV6-3

CDR3: CASSLGGTGAPLYEQYF
DNA: TGTGCCAGCAGCTTAGGTGGTACGGGGGCCCCCCTCTACGAGCAGTACTTC
D: -
J: TRBJ2-7
size: many
V: TRBV7-9

CDR3: CASSESPPAVTQYF
DNA: TGTGCCAGCAGTGAAAGCCCCCCAGCAGTTACGCAGTATTTT
D: -
J: TRBJ2-3
size: few
V: TRBV6-1

CDR3: CASSPRTSGKETQYF
DNA: TGTGCCAGCAGCCCACGGACTAGCGGGAAAGAGACCCAGTACTTC
D: TRBD2
J: TRBJ2-5
size: many
V: TRBV4-1

CDR3: CASSHSDRRDTQYF
DNA: TGCGCCAGCAGCCATTCCGACCGACGGGATACGCAGTATTTT
D: -
J: TRBJ2-3
size: many
V: TRBV4-1

CDR3: CSVPVGARETQYF
DNA: TGCAGCGTTCCGGTGGGGGCGCGGGAGACCCAGTACTTC
D: -
J: TRBJ2-5
size: many
V: TRBV29-1

CDR3: CASSYSTRDNEQFF
DNA: TGTGCCAGCAGTTACTCGACCCGCGACAATGAGCAGTTCTTC
D: -
J: TRBJ2-1
size: many
V: TRBV6-6

CDR3: CASSLERGDQETQYF
DNA: TGTGCCAGCAGTTTAGAAAGGGGGGACCAAGAGACCCAGTACTTC
D: -
J: TRBJ2-5
size: many
V: TRBV12-3/TRBV12-4

CDR3: CASSRQGTYEQYF
DNA: TGTGCCAGCAGCCGACAGGGAACCTACGAGCAGTACTTC
D: TRBD1
J: TRBJ2-7
size: many
V: TRBV3-1

CDR3: CASSPDSAGGPNEQYF
DNA: TGTGCCAGCAGCCCAGATTCCGCGGGAGGGCCGAACGAGCAGTACTTC
D: TRBD2
J: TRBJ2-7
size: many
V: TRBV4-2

CDR3: CASSQVAGNSGNTIYF
DNA: TGTGCCAGCAGCCAAGTTGCCGGAAACTCTGGAAACACCATATATTTT
D: -
J: TRBJ1-3
size: -
V: TRBV4-2